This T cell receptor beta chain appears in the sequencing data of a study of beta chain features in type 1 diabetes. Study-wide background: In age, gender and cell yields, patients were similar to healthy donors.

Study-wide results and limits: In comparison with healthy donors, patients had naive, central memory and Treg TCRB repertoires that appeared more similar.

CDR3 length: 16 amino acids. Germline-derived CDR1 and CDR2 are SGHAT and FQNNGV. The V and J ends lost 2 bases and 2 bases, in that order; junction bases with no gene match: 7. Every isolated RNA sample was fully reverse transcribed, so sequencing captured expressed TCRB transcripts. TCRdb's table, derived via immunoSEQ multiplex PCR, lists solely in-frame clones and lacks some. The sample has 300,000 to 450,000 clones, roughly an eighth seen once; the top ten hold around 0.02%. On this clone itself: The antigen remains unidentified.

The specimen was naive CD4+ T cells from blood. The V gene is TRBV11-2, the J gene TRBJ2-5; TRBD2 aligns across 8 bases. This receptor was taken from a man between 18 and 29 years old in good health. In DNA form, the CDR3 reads TGTGCCAGCAGCTTATTGCGCGGGGGGAATCAAGAGACCCAGTACTTC. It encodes CASSLLRGGNQETQYF. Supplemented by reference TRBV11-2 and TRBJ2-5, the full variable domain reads EAGVAQSPRYKIIEKRQSVAFWCNPISGHATLYWYQQILGQGPKLLIQFQNNGVVDDSQLPKDRFSAERLKGVDSTLKIQPAKLEDSAVYLCASSLLRGGNQETQYFGPGTRLLVL.